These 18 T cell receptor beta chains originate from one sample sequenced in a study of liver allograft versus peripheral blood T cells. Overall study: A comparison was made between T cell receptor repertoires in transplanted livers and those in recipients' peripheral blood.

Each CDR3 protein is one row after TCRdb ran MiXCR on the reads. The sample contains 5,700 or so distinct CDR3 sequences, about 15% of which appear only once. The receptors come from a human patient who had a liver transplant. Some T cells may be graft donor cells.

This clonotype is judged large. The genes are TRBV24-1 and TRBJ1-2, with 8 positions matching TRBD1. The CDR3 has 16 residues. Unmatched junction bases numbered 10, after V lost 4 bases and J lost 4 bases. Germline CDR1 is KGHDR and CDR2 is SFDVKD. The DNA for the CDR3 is TGTGCCACCAGTGACCTCAAGGCAGGGGGCGGCTATGGCTACACCTTC. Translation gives CATSDLKAGGGYGYTF.

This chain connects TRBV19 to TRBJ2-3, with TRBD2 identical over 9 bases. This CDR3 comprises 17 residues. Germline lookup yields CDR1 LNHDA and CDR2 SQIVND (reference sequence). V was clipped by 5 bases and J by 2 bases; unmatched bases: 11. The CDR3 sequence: CASSASGGLNLTDTQYF. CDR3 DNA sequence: TGTGCCAGTAGTGCAAGCGGGGGGCTGAACCTCACAGATACGCAGTATTTT.

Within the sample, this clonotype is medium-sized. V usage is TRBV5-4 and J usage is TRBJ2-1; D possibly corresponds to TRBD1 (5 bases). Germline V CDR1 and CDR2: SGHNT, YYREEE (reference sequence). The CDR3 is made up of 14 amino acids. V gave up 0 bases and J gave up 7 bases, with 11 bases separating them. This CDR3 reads CASSLGRGTNEQFF. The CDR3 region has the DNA TGTGCCAGCAGCTTGGGAAGGGGTACGAATGAGCAGTTCTTC.

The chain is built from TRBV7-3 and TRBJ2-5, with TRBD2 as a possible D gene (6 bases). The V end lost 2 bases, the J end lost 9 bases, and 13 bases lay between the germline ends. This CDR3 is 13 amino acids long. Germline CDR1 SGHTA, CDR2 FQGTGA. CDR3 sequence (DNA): TGTGCCAGCAGCTTAGCCGGGTCGGGGGCCCAGTACTTC. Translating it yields CASSLAGSGAQYF.

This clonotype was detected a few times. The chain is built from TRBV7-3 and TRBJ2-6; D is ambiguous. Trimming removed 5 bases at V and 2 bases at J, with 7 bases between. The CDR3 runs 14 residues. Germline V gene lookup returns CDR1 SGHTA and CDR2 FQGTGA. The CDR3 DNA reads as TGTGCCAGCAGCCCTCTCCCTGGGGCCAACGTCCTGACTTTC. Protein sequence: CASSPLPGANVLTF.

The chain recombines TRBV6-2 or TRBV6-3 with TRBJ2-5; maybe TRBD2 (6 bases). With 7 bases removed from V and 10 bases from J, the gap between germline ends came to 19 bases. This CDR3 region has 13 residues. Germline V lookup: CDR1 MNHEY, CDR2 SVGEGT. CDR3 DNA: TGTGCCAGCAAAAACCCGGCGGGAAAGGGCCAGTACTTC. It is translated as CASKNPAGKGQYF.

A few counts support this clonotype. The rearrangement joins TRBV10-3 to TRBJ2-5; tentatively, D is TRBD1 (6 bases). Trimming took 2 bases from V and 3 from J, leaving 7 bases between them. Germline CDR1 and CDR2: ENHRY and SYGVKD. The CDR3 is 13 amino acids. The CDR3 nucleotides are TGTGCCATCAGTGAGCGGACAGAAGAGACCCAGTACTTC. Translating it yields CAISERTEETQYF.

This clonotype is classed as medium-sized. CDR3 DNA sequence: TGTGCCAGCAGTCCTGACAGGAGCTCCTACGAGCAGTACTTC. Translating gives CASSPDRSSYEQYF. This chain connects TRBV6-1 to TRBJ2-7; maybe TRBD1 (6 bases). V lost 5 bases and J lost 0, with 11 bases in between. CDR1 and CDR2 (germline): MNHNS, SASEGT. The CDR3 is made up of 14 amino acids.

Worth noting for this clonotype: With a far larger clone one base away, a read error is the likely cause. CDR3 in amino acids: CAISSRPGGANVLTF. The DNA of the CDR3 is TGTGCCATCAGTTCTCGACCAGGAGGGGCCAACGTCCTGACTTTC. The chain links TRBV6-5 to TRBJ2-6; D gene ambiguous. The CDR3 covers 15 residues. From germline, CDR1 is MNHEY and CDR2 SVGAGI.

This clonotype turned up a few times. CDR3 DNA sequence: TGTGCCAGTAGTATACCCCCCGCCCAGGGCACGGGTGAAGCTTTCTTT. Protein: CASSIPPAQGTGEAFF. The rearrangement uses TRBV19 and TRBJ1-1, with a weak D call TRBD1 (5 bases). This CDR3 contains 16 residues. Trimming took 2 bases from V and 7 from J, leaving 20 bases between them. The germline V gene has CDR1 LNHDA and CDR2 SQIVND (reference sequence).

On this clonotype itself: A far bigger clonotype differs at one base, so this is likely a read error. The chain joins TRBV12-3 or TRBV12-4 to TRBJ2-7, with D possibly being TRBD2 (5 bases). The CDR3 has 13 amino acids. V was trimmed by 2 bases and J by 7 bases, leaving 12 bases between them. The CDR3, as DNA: TGTGCCAGCAGTTTAAGCGGAAACAATGAGCAGTACTTC. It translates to CASSLSGNNEQYF.

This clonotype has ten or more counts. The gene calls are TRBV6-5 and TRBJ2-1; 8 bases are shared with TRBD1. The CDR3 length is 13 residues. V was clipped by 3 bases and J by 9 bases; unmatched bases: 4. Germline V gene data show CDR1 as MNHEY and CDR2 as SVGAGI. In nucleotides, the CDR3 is TGTGCCAGCAGTTATCAGGGGGCAAGTGAGCAGTTCTTC. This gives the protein CASSYQGASEQFF.

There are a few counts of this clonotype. CDR3 nucleotide sequence: TGTGCCAGCAGCGTCTTGGGACAGGCGGGTGGCTACACCTTC. The encoded protein is CASSVLGQAGGYTF. The chain joins TRBV9 to TRBJ1-2; the match to TRBD1 covers 8 bases. CDR3 length: 14 amino acids. Germline V CDR1 and CDR2: SGDLS, YYNGEE. V was clipped by 2 bases and J by 7 bases; unmatched bases: 7.

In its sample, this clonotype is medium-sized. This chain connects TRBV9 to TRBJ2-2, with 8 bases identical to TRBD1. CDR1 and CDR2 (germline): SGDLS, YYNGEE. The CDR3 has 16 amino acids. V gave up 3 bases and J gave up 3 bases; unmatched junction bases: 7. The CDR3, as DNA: TGTGCCAGCAGCGCGAGGACAGGGCGGGACACCGGGGAGCTGTTTTTT. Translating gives CASSARTGRDTGELFF. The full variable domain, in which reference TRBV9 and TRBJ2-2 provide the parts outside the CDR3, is DSGVTQTPKHLITATGQRVTLRCSPRSGDLSVYWYQQSLDQGLQFLIQYYNGEERAKGNILERFSAQQFPDLHSELNLSSLELGDSALYFCASSARTGRDTGELFFGEGSRLTVL.

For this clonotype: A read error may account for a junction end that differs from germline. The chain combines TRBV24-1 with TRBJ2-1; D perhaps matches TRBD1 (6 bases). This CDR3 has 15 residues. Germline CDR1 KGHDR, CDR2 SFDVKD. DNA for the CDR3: TGTGCCACCAGTGATTTCCAGGACAGCTACAATGAGCGGTTCTTC. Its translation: CATSDFQDSYNERFF.

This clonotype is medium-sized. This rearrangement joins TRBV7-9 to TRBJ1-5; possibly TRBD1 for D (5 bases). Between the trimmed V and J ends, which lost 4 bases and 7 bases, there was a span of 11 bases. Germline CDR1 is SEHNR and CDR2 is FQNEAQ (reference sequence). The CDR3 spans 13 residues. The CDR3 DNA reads TGTGCCAGCAGCTCTCTTGAGGGGCAGCCCCAGCATTTT. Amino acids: CASSSLEGQPQHF.

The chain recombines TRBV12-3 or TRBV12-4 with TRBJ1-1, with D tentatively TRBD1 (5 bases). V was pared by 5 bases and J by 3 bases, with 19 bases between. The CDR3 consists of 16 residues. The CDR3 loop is CASSVIRVDLYTEAFF. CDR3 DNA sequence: TGTGCCAGCAGTGTTATCAGGGTCGACCTTTACACTGAAGCTTTCTTT.

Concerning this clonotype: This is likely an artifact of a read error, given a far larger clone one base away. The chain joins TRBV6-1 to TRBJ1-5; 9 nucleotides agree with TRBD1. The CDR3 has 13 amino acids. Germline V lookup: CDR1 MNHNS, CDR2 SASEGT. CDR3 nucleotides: TGTGCCATCGGACAGGGGCCCGGTCAGCCCCAGCGTTTT. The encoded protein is CAIGQGPGQPQRF.